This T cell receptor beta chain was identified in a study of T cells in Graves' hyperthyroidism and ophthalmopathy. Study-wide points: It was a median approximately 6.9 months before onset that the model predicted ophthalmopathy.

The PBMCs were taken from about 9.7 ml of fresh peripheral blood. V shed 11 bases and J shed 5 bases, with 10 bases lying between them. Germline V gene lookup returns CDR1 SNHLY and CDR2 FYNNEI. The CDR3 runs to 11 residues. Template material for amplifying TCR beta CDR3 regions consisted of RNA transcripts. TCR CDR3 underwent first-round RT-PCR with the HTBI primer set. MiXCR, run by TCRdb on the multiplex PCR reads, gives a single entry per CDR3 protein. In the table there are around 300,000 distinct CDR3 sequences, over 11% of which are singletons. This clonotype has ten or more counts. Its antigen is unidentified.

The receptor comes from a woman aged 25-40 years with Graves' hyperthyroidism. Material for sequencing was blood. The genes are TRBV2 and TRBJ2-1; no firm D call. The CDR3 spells CARPINNEQFF. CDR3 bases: TGTGCCCGTCCTATAAACAATGAGCAGTTCTTC.